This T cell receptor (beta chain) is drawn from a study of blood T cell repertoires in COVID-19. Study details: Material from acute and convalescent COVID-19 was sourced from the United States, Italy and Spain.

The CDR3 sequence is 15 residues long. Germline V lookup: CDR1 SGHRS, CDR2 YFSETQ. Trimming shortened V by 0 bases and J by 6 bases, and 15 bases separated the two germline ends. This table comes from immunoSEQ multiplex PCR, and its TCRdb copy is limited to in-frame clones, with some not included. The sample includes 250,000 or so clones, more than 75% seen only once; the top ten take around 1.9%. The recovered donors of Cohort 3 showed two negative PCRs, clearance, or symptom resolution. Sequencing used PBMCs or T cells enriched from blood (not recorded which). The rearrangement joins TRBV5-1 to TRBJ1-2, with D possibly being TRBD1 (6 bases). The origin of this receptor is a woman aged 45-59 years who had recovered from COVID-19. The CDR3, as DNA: TGCGCCAGCAGCTTGGGGTCCGCGGGGGGCCATGGCTACACCTTC. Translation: CASSLGSAGGHGYTF.